The 29 T cell receptor beta chains below were found in one sample sequenced in a study of T cell responses to AZD1222 COVID-19 vaccine. Method: immunoSEQ multiplex PCR; TCRdb's copy keeps in-frame clones and lacks some. The sample lists tens of thousands of clones; approximately 85% were seen once. The specimen was peripheral blood, collected on day 0 of AZD1222 vaccination. Receptors originate from an adult in good health.

The V and J genes are TRBV11-3 and TRBJ2-2, with 8 bases identical to TRBD1. The germline gives CDR1 SGHNT, CDR2 YENEEA. The CDR3 spans 16 residues. Trimming took 4 bases from V and 4 from J; bases not matched to a gene: 8. CDR3: CASSSPGGWGTGELFF. The CDR3 nucleotides are TGTGCCAGCAGCTCTCCAGGGGGCTGGGGCACCGGGGAGCTGTTTTTT.

The chain couples TRBV19 to TRBJ2-7; D remains ambiguous. The CDR3 extends over 13 amino acids. Germline CDR1 LNHDA, CDR2 SQIVND (reference sequence). V lost 8 bases and J lost 2, with 13 bases in between. The CDR3 DNA sequence: TGTGCCAGTTCATTCGGGTTAGCCTACGAGCAGTACTTC. Protein product: CASSFGLAYEQYF.

This clone has only a few counts. V usage is TRBV9 and J usage is TRBJ2-7, with D tentatively TRBD2 (6 bases). Trimming shortened V by 3 bases and J by 5 bases, and 9 bases separated the two germline ends. Germline CDR1 SGDLS, CDR2 YYNGEE. The CDR3 consists of 12 residues. The CDR3 DNA reads as TGTGCCAGCAGCGCGGGGGTGAACGAGCAGTACTTC. Translation: CASSAGVNEQYF.

This clone was seen once. The chain is built from TRBV4-2 and TRBJ1-6, with no clear D. Germline assignment: CDR1 LGHNA and CDR2 YNFKEQ. Between the trimmed V and J ends, which lost 0 bases and 8 bases, there was a span of 8 bases. The CDR3 is 14 amino acids. CDR3 sequence: CASSQDTVDSPLHF. The DNA of the CDR3 is TGTGCCAGCAGCCAAGATACGGTTGATTCACCCCTCCACTTT.

The chain employs TRBV2 and TRBJ1-2; 9 nucleotides align to TRBD1. Germline V gene lookup returns CDR1 SNHLY and CDR2 FYNNEI. Germline trimming cut 6 bases from V and 4 bases from J; bases unmatched to any gene: 6. There are 14 residues in the CDR3. The CDR3 protein is CASRGTGGTYGYTF. The CDR3 coding sequence is TGTGCCAGCAGAGGAACAGGGGGCACCTATGGCTACACCTTC.

The sample holds a few counts of this clone. The rearrangement links TRBV10-2 to TRBJ1-1; D is possibly TRBD1 (6 bases). Germline values: CDR1 WSHSY, CDR2 SAAADI. The CDR3 consists of 15 residues. V lost 10 bases to trimming and J lost 5 bases, with 23 bases between them. The CDR3 region has the DNA TGCGCCACCTGCATGCAGGGGCGAGGGAGAACTGAAGCTTTCTTT. It encodes CATCMQGRGRTEAFF.

This chain connects TRBV10-3 to TRBJ1-5; D call uncertain. The CDR3 consists of 14 residues. With 0 bases removed from V and 7 bases from J, the gap between germline ends came to 10 bases. Germline assignment: CDR1 ENHRY and CDR2 SYGVKD. In nucleotides, the CDR3 is TGTGCCATCAGTGAGTCTACCGGGAGGCAGCCCCAGCATTTT. This gives the protein CAISESTGRQPQHF.

The genes are TRBV6-2 or TRBV6-3 and TRBJ1-4, with 9 bases identical to TRBD1. CDR3 size: 18 residues. Germline V gene sequence: CDR1 MNHEY, CDR2 SVGEGT. The V segment lost 2 bases and the J segment 5 bases; nucleotides outside the gene matches: 12. The CDR3 DNA sequence: TGTGCCAGCAGTTACGGGCCCCCTACAGGGGGCCGGAATGAAAAACTGTTTTTT. It is translated as CASSYGPPTGGRNEKLFF.

V usage is TRBV4-1 and J usage is TRBJ2-7; the D gene is possibly TRBD1 (6 bases). This CDR3 contains 15 residues. The germline V gene encodes CDR1 MGHRA and CDR2 YSYEKL. V was shortened by 4 bases and J by 2 bases, with 15 bases between the two germline ends. CDR3 residues: CASSRGQTSPYEQYF. The CDR3 nucleotides are TGCGCCAGCAGCCGCGGACAGACTTCTCCCTACGAGCAGTACTTC.

CDR3 amino acids: CASSPTSGGSNTGELFF. DNA for the CDR3: TGCGCCAGCAGCCCGACTAGCGGGGGGTCTAACACCGGGGAGCTGTTTTTT. The rearrangement joins TRBV5-1 to TRBJ2-2; 13 bases match TRBD2. Per the germline V gene, CDR1 is SGHRS and CDR2 is YFSETQ. V shed 4 bases and J 2 bases; nucleotides not matched to a gene: 5. The CDR3 runs 17 residues.

For the CDR3, the DNA is TGTGCCAGCAGCTTGGAACCTACGGGGCTTCAGCCCCAGCATTTT. Translated: CASSLEPTGLQPQHF. V gene TRBV5-4 combines with J gene TRBJ1-5, with D possibly being TRBD1 (5 bases). V shed 0 bases and J shed 6 bases, with 13 bases lying between them. This CDR3 region has 15 residues. Looked up from germline, CDR1 is SGHNT and CDR2 is YYREEE (reference sequence).

This clone was observed once. The rearrangement links TRBV28 to TRBJ1-1; maybe TRBD1 (5 bases). CDR1 MDHEN and CDR2 SYDVKM come from the germline V gene. The CDR3 length is 13 residues. Trimming stripped 7 bases from V and 5 bases from J, with 14 bases between. CDR3 sequence (DNA): TGTGCCAGCACCCGGGGGGGGAATACTGAAGCTTTCTTT. Its translation: CASTRGGNTEAFF.

The J gene is TRBJ1-1, the V gene TRBV4-2; a possible D gene is TRBD1 (6 bases). The CDR3 loop spans 15 amino acids. The V gene's germline CDR1 is LGHNA and CDR2 YNFKEQ. With 3 bases removed from V and 8 bases from J, the gap between germline ends came to 19 bases. Here the CDR3 reads CASSQVQGRDLEAFF. The CDR3 coding sequence is TGTGCCAGCAGCCAGGTACAGGGCCGGGACCTGGAAGCTTTCTTT.

The chain recombines TRBV4-1 with TRBJ1-1, with 7 bases lining up with TRBD1. The CDR3 sequence is 13 residues long. The germline gives CDR1 MGHRA, CDR2 YSYEKL. V dropped 0 bases and J dropped 8; count of bases not matched to a gene: 3. The CDR3 DNA sequence: TGCGCCAGCAGCCAAGAAACAGGGGAAGAAGCTTTCTTT. Residues: CASSQETGEEAFF.

J is TRBJ1-2 and V is TRBV29-1; D is possibly TRBD1 (6 bases). V was trimmed by 6 bases and J by 2 bases, leaving 16 bases between them. Germline CDR1 reads SQVTM; CDR2 reads ANQGSEA. The CDR3 sequence is 14 residues long. CDR3 protein: CSVLTGPVNYGYTF. Written as DNA, the CDR3 is TGCAGCGTGTTGACAGGCCCGGTAAACTATGGCTACACCTTC.

The chain is built from TRBV18 and TRBJ2-5; 7 bases align to TRBD1. J was trimmed by 5 bases and V by 3 bases; bases with no gene match: 3. The CDR3 spans 13 residues. CDR1 KGHSH and CDR2 LQKENI come from the germline V gene. The CDR3 sequence: CASSPDRMETQYF. The CDR3 DNA reads as TGTGCCAGCTCACCGGACAGGATGGAGACCCAGTACTTC. The full variable domain, rest sourced from reference TRBV18 and TRBJ2-5, is NAGVMQNPRHLVRRRGQEARLRCSPMKGHSHVYWYRQLPEEGLKFMVYLQKENIIDESGMPKERFSAEFPKEGPSILRIQQVVRGDSAAYFCASSPDRMETQYFGPGTRLLVL.

The chain uses TRBV2 and TRBJ1-2; TRBD1 matches 9 bases. The junction had 10 bases not matched to a gene; V was cut back by 4 bases and J by 7 bases. This CDR3 spans 15 amino acids. Germline V gene sequence: CDR1 SNHLY, CDR2 FYNNEI. The CDR3 bases are TGTGCCAGCAGTGTCTCCACAGGGGGCAAGGGTGGCTACACCTTC. It encodes CASSVSTGGKGGYTF. The full variable domain, completed using reference TRBV2 and TRBJ1-2, is EPEVTQTPSHQVTQMGQEVILRCVPISNHLYFYWYRQILGQKVEFLVSFYNNEISEKSEIFDDQFSVERPDGSNFTLKIRSTKLEDSAMYFCASSVSTGGKGGYTFGSGTRLTVV.

This rearrangement joins TRBV30 to TRBJ2-7; perhaps TRBD2 as D (6 bases). The CDR3 loop spans 12 amino acids. Trimming cost V 5 bases and J 2 bases, with 10 bases left between them. Germline values: CDR1 GTSNPN, CDR2 SVGIG (reference sequence). In DNA form, the CDR3 reads TGTGCCTGGGGGACTGCAGCCTACGAGCAGTACTTC. Its translation: CAWGTAAYEQYF.

This clone appeared a single time. The chain combines TRBV5-1 with TRBJ2-2; no clear D gene. This CDR3 has 14 amino acids. Germline CDR1 reads SGHRS; CDR2 reads YFSETQ. V lost 2 bases, J lost 3 bases, and 8 bases lay in between. CDR3 coding DNA: TGCGCCAGCAGCTTATTGTCGGACACCGGGGAGCTGTTTTTT. It translates to CASSLLSDTGELFF.

The V gene is TRBV7-2, the J gene TRBJ2-7; maybe TRBD2 (6 bases). This CDR3 is built from 13 residues. V was clipped by 5 bases and J by 6 bases, with 14 bases between them. Per germline, CDR1 SGHTA and CDR2 FQGNSA. The CDR3 coding sequence is TGTGCCAGCAGCCCGTTGGGGGGTGGCGAGCAGTACTTC. Amino acid sequence: CASSPLGGGEQYF.

The chain links TRBV7-3 to TRBJ2-4; D perhaps matches TRBD2 (5 bases). This CDR3 comprises 15 residues. V was pared by 5 bases and J by 4 bases, with 15 bases between. Per germline, CDR1 SGHTA and CDR2 FQGTGA. The CDR3 sequence: CASSDPVLAKNIQYF. CDR3 in DNA: TGTGCCAGCAGCGACCCAGTTTTAGCGAAAAACATTCAGTACTTC.

The chain uses TRBV25-1 and TRBJ1-2; possible D gene TRBD1, 6 bases. With 7 bases removed from V and 5 bases from J, the gap between germline ends came to 20 bases. This CDR3 comprises 15 residues. CDR1 is MGHDK and CDR2 is SYGVNS in the germline V gene. The CDR3 reads CASTGLSRTGYGYTF. CDR3 DNA: TGTGCCAGCACCGGGCTTTCACGTACAGGGTATGGCTACACCTTC.

A single count supports this clone. V and J are TRBV24-1 and TRBJ2-3; tentative D call: TRBD2 (5 bases). This CDR3 spans 15 amino acids. Germline V CDR1 and CDR2: KGHDR, SFDVKD. V lost 3 bases and J lost 1, with 10 bases in between. The CDR3, as DNA: TGTGCCACCAGTGATCCCCAAGCGGGCACAGATACGCAGTATTTT. The encoded protein is CATSDPQAGTDTQYF.

This rearrangement joins TRBV2 to TRBJ2-7, with D maybe TRBD2 (6 bases). V lost 1 base to trimming and J lost 4 bases, with 14 bases between them. Looked up from germline, CDR1 is SNHLY and CDR2 is FYNNEI. CDR3 size: 15 residues. The CDR3: CASSEVSGANYEQYF. CDR3 nucleotide sequence: TGTGCCAGCAGTGAAGTTAGCGGAGCAAATTACGAGCAGTACTTC.

V is TRBV2 and J is TRBJ2-2; possible D gene TRBD2, 6 bases. There are 15 residues in the CDR3. Germline CDR1 reads SNHLY; CDR2 reads FYNNEI. V was cut by 2 bases and J by 6 bases, with 13 bases left in between. The CDR3 sequence is CASSENWGVAGELFF. The CDR3, as DNA: TGTGCCAGCAGTGAAAATTGGGGGGTGGCCGGGGAGCTGTTTTTT.

The chain combines TRBV6-5 with TRBJ2-7, with D tentatively TRBD2 (6 bases). Germline V gene data show CDR1 as MNHEY and CDR2 as SVGAGI. The CDR3 has 14 amino acids. V was clipped by 6 bases and J by 3 bases, with 15 bases between them. The CDR3, as DNA: TGTGCCAGCAGCCAGGTCCAGGGAGGCTACGAGCAGTACTTC. It specifies CASSQVQGGYEQYF.

This clone was observed once. V is TRBV2 and J is TRBJ1-4; 9 positions match TRBD1. The junction had 5 bases not matched to a gene; V was cut back by 6 bases and J by 0 bases. The CDR3 contains 16 residues. Germline V gives CDR1 SNHLY, CDR2 FYNNEI. For the CDR3, the DNA is TGTGCCAGCAGGGGACAGGGAGGTGCAACTAATGAAAAACTGTTTTTT. Translating gives CASRGQGGATNEKLFF.

This chain uses TRBV9 with TRBJ1-6; D uncertain. The CDR3 sequence is 15 residues long. V gave up 0 bases and J gave up 3 bases, with 7 bases separating them. CDR1 is SGDLS, CDR2 YYNGEE, per germline. The CDR3: CASSVGNSYNSPLHF. The CDR3 DNA reads TGTGCCAGCAGCGTAGGTAACAGCTATAATTCACCCCTCCACTTT. The variable domain in full, with the rest retrieved from reference TRBV9 and TRBJ1-6, is DSGVTQTPKHLITATGQRVTLRCSPRSGDLSVYWYQQSLDQGLQFLIQYYNGEERAKGNILERFSAQQFPDLHSELNLSSLELGDSALYFCASSVGNSYNSPLHFGNGTRLTVT.

This chain joins TRBV10-2 and TRBJ2-7, with TRBD1 as a possible D gene (5 bases). V lost 4 bases, J lost 3 bases, and 13 bases lay in between. CDR1 is WSHSY, CDR2 SAAADI, per germline. The CDR3 is made up of 14 amino acids. The DNA for the CDR3 is TGCGCCAGCAGTGGGCCGAGGACAAACTACGAGCAGTACTTC. As protein: CASSGPRTNYEQYF.